These 15 T cell receptor beta chains originate from one sample sequenced in a study of cytomegalovirus exposure and HLA in healthy donors. 13 Jbeta primers and 60 Vbeta primers were used for the PCR. Here immunoSEQ multiplex PCR was the method, and the copy in TCRdb shows in-frame clones only, minus some. The sample lists 150,000 to 200,000 clones; roughly 90% were seen once. Sequenced input: PBMCs. These receptors were collected from a woman aged 18 to 35 in good health and CMV-seronegative.

The chain uses TRBV19 and TRBJ2-7; D perhaps matches TRBD2 (6 bases). Trimming shortened V by 2 bases and J by 3 bases, and 11 bases separated the two germline ends. The germline V gene has CDR1 LNHDA and CDR2 SQIVND (reference sequence). This CDR3 comprises 14 residues. This chain's CDR3 is CASSIIVGGYEQYF. CDR3 DNA sequence: TGTGCCAGTAGTATAATAGTCGGGGGCTACGAGCAGTACTTC.

The chain has TRBV9 and TRBJ1-2; weak D call: TRBD1 (5 bases). The CDR3 runs to 15 residues. Trimming stripped 5 bases from V and 1 base from J, with 15 bases between. Germline assignment: CDR1 SGDLS and CDR2 YYNGEE. The CDR3 bases are TGTGCCAGCAGAAACGCTACGGGGGTTAACTATGGCTACACCTTC. Protein: CASRNATGVNYGYTF. Full variable domain (missing parts from reference TRBV9 and TRBJ1-2): DSGVTQTPKHLITATGQRVTLRCSPRSGDLSVYWYQQSLDQGLQFLIQYYNGEERAKGNILERFSAQQFPDLHSELNLSSLELGDSALYFCASRNATGVNYGYTFGSGTRLTVV.

This clone has a handful of counts. The chain has TRBV6-1 and TRBJ1-5, with 7 bases identical to TRBD1. V gave up 4 bases and J gave up 9 bases; unmatched junction bases: 9. This CDR3 comprises 14 residues. Germline V gene sequence: CDR1 MNHNS, CDR2 SASEGT. CDR3 loop: CASSGDSPSGPQHF. The CDR3 DNA sequence: TGTGCCAGCAGTGGGGACAGCCCCTCGGGGCCCCAGCATTTT.

The V gene is TRBV28, the J gene TRBJ2-3; 8 bases map to TRBD2. Germline CDR1 reads MDHEN; CDR2 reads SYDVKM. Trimming took 10 bases from V and 1 from J; bases not matched to a gene: 7. The CDR3 is made up of 14 amino acids. The DNA for the CDR3 is TGTGCCACGCCGGGGGGGCCGGGCACAGATACGCAGTATTTT. It specifies CATPGGPGTDTQYF.

The V call is TRBV2, the J call TRBJ2-2; 8 nucleotides line up with TRBD1. This CDR3 region has 14 residues. V shed 6 bases, J shed 2 bases, and the junction held 2 bases outside the gene matches. Germline V gene data show CDR1 as SNHLY and CDR2 as FYNNEI. The CDR3, as DNA: TGTGCCAGCAGGGGACAGGTTAACACCGGGGAGCTGTTTTTT. Translating it yields CASRGQVNTGELFF.

The chain couples TRBV28 to TRBJ1-5; 8 bases map to TRBD1. Germline loops: CDR1 MDHEN, CDR2 SYDVKM. The CDR3 extends over 15 amino acids. The junction had 9 bases not matched to a gene; V was cut back by 4 bases and J by 7 bases. The CDR3 reads CASSSDRELGQPQHF. CDR3 bases: TGTGCCAGCAGTTCGGACAGGGAACTAGGCCAGCCCCAGCATTTT.

This clone was picked up a small number of times. The V call is TRBV7-6, the J call TRBJ2-7; a weak D match, TRBD2 (5 bases). The CDR3 has 15 amino acids. V shed 2 bases and J shed 3 bases, with 14 bases lying between them. Per germline, CDR1 SGHVS and CDR2 FNYEAQ. CDR3 DNA: TGTGCCAGCAGCTTAATTGAGGGATACGGCTACGAGCAGTACTTC. This codes for CASSLIEGYGYEQYF.

This chain connects TRBV7-8 to TRBJ1-6; 10 nucleotides agree with TRBD1. The V gene end was trimmed by 0 bases and the J gene end by 0 bases; junction bases not matched to a gene: 11. Germline CDR1 and CDR2: SGHVS and FQNEAQ. The CDR3 has 21 residues. In DNA form, the CDR3 reads TGTGCCAGCAGCTTAGCGCCGAGGGACAGGGGCCTAAGCTCCTATAATTCACCCCTCCACTTT. Protein product: CASSLAPRDRGLSSYNSPLHF.

The chain links TRBV7-9 to TRBJ2-5; D is possibly TRBD2 (6 bases). The CDR3 contains 14 residues. Trimming pared 8 bases from V and 4 bases from J, leaving 17 bases between. Germline V gene lookup returns CDR1 SEHNR and CDR2 FQNEAQ (reference sequence). The CDR3 region has the DNA TGTGCCAGCGACGATAGAGGGACTTCAGAGACCCAGTACTTC. Protein: CASDDRGTSETQYF. Full variable domain (rest looked up from reference TRBV7-9 and TRBJ2-5): DTGVSQNPRHKITKRGQNVTFRCDPISEHNRLYWYRQTLGQGPEFLTYFQNEAQLEKSRLLSDRFSAERPKGSFSTLEIQRTEQGDSAMYLCASDDRGTSETQYFGPGTRLLVL.

The chain uses TRBV5-1 and TRBJ2-7; possibly TRBD1 for D (7 bases). The CDR3 covers 14 residues. The germline V gene encodes CDR1 SGHRS and CDR2 YFSETQ. Trimming removed 3 bases from V and 5 bases from J, with 15 bases in between. As DNA, the CDR3 is TGCGCCAGCAGCTATGACCTCAGGGGGGACGAGCAGTACTTC. This sequence encodes CASSYDLRGDEQYF.

V and J are TRBV28 and TRBJ2-5; 7 bases align to TRBD2. Gene TRBJ2-7 matches the end of the DNA better, so the J call may be wrong. Germline V gives CDR1 MDHEN, CDR2 SYDVKM. This CDR3 has 16 residues. CDR3 bases: TGTGCCAGCAGTAGGCACGGGTGGGGGGGGTCCTACGAGCAGTACTTC. It specifies CASSRHGWGGSYEQYF.

This clone occurred once. The chain is built from TRBV14 and TRBJ1-1, with 9 bases that match TRBD1. V gave up 1 base and J gave up 4 bases; unmatched junction bases: 10. The CDR3 extends over 17 amino acids. Germline V gene lookup returns CDR1 SGHDN and CDR2 FVKESK. DNA for the CDR3: TGTGCCAGCAGCCAAGGCCGAACAGGGGGCGCGATCACTGAAGCTTTCTTT. The encoded protein is CASSQGRTGGAITEAFF.

This chain joins TRBV4-2 and TRBJ1-5; D is ambiguous. This CDR3 has 17 amino acids. CDR1 and CDR2 from the germline V gene are LGHNA and YNFKEQ. Trimming left V 0 bases short and J 5 bases short, with 17 bases between. In nucleotides, the CDR3 is TGTGCCAGCAGCCAAGAAGGTGGCAGCGATTTCTATCAGCCCCAGCATTTT. As protein: CASSQEGGSDFYQPQHF.

The CDR3: CAWSVSSIKQYF. In DNA form, the CDR3 reads TGTGCCTGGAGTGTCAGTTCAATAAAGCAGTACTTC. The chain employs TRBV30 and TRBJ2-7, with D hard to call. The germline gives CDR1 GTSNPN, CDR2 SVGIG (reference sequence). The V and J ends lost 0 bases and 8 bases respectively, with 11 bases between them. The CDR3 runs to 12 residues.

The V gene is TRBV7-8, the J gene TRBJ1-3, with a possible D match to TRBD1 (6 bases). The ends were cut back, 5 bases at V and 4 bases at J, with 12 bases in the middle. From germline, CDR1 is SGHVS and CDR2 FQNEAQ. The CDR3 is 14 residues long. This CDR3 reads CASSDRWSGNTIYF. The CDR3 DNA reads as TGTGCCAGCAGCGACAGGTGGTCGGGAAACACCATATATTTT.